This T cell receptor (beta chain) was identified during a study of cytomegalovirus exposure and HLA in healthy donors. Study results and limitations: Later, an analysis showed that TCR beta chains associated with HLA were more clonally expanded than others that were equally common. The authors confirmed in vitro that three CMV-associated chains were specific for CMV antigens. Earlier analysis found most TCR beta V segments productive about 90% or about 30% of the time.

This clone showed up many times. Its specificity is unknown. The primer mix had 60 Vbeta and 13 Jbeta primers. Sequencing used immunoSEQ multiplex PCR; TCRdb keeps in-frame clones, though not all of them. The sample has around 76,000 clones, nearly 80% seen once. Germline CDR1 SGHAT, CDR2 FQNNGV. Trimming left V 5 bases short and J 4 bases short, with 11 bases between. The CDR3 is 14 amino acids. This chain connects TRBV11-2 to TRBJ1-4; D gene ambiguous. This sequence originates from a woman between 35 and 50 years old in good health and CMV-seropositive. What was sequenced was PBMCs. CDR3 sequence: CASSPPGSNEKLFF. The CDR3 DNA follows: TGTGCCAGCAGCCCACCGGGTAGTAATGAAAAACTGTTTTTT. The entire variable domain, with the rest obtained from reference TRBV11-2 and TRBJ1-4, is as follows: EAGVAQSPRYKIIEKRQSVAFWCNPISGHATLYWYQQILGQGPKLLIQFQNNGVVDDSQLPKDRFSAERLKGVDSTLKIQPAKLEDSAVYLCASSPPGSNEKLFFGSGTQLSVL.